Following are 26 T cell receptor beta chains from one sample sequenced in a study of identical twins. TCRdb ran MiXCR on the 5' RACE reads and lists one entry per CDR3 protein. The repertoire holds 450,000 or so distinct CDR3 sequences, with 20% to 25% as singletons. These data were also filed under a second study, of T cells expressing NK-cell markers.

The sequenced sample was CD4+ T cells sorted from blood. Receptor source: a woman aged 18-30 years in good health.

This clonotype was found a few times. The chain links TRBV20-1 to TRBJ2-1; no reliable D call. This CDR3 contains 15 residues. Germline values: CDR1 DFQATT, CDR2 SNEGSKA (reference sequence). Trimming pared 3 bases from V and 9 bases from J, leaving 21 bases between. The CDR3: CSASRLHDIGGEQFF. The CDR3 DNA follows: TGCAGTGCTAGCCGCCTGCATGACATAGGTGGTGAGCAGTTCTTC.

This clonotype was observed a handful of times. The CDR3 here is CASSFSLAVIPGNEQFF. CDR3 in DNA: TGTGCCAGCAGCTTTAGTCTAGCGGTGATTCCAGGCAATGAGCAGTTCTTC. The chain is built from TRBV5-8 and TRBJ2-1, with 7 bases identical to TRBD2. J gave up 6 bases and V 2 bases, and 14 bases lay outside the gene matches. Germline V CDR1 and CDR2: SGHTS, YDEGEE. CDR3 length: 17 amino acids. The full variable domain, with the rest looked up from reference TRBV5-8 and TRBJ2-1, is EAGVTQSPTHLIKTRGQQATLRCSPISGHTSVYWYQQALGLGLQFLLWYDEGEERNRGNFPPRFSGRQFPNYSSELNVNALELEDSALYLCASSFSLAVIPGNEQFFGPGTRLTVL.

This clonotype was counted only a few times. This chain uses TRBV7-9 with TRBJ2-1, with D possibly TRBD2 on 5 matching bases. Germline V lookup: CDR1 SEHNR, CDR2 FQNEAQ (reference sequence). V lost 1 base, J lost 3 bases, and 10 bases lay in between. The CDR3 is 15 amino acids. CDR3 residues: CASSLGVASYNEQFF. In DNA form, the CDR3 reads TGTGCCAGCAGCTTAGGGGTAGCGAGCTACAATGAGCAGTTCTTC.

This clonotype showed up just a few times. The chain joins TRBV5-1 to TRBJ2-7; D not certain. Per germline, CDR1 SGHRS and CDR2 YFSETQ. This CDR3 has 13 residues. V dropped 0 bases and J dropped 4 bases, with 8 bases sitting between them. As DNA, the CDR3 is TGCGCCAGCAGCTTGGAAGGTCTTTACGAGCAGTACTTC. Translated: CASSLEGLYEQYF.

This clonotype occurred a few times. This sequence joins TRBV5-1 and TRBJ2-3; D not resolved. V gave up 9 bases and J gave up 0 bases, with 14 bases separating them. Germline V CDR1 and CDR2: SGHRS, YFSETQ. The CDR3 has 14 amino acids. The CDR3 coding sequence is TGCGCCACCGCCCCCGGCCAGAGCACAGATACGCAGTATTTT. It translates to CATAPGQSTDTQYF.

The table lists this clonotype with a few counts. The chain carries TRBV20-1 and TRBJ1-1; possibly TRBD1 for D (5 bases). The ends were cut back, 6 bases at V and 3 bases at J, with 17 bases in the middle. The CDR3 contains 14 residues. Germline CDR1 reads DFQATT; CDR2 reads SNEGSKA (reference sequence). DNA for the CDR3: TGCAGTGCCCAGAAGGCCGGGGGGTACACTGAAGCTTTCTTT. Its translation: CSAQKAGGYTEAFF.

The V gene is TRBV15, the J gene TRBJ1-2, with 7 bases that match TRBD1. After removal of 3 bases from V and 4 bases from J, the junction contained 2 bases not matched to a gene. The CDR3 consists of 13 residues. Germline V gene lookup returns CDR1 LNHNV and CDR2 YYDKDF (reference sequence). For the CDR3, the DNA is TGTGCCACCAGCAGGGGACAGATCTATGGCTACACCTTC. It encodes CATSRGQIYGYTF.

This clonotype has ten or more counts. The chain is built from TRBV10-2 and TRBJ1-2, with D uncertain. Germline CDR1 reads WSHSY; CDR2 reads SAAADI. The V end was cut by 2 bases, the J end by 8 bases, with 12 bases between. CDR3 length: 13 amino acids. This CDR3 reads CASSEGYLVGYTF. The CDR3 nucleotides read TGCGCCAGCAGTGAGGGATACCTGGTGGGCTACACCTTC.

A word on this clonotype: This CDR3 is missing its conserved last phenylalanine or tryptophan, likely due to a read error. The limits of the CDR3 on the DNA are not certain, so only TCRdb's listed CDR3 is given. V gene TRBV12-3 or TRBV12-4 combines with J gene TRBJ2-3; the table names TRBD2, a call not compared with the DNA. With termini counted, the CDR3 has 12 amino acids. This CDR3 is CASSLAEGIVTV.

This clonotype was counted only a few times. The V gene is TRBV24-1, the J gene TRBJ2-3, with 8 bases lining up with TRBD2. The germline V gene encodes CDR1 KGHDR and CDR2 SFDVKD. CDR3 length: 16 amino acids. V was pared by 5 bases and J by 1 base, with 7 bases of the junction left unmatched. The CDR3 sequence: CATSATGRAGTDTQYF. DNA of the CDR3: TGTGCCACCAGTGCCACCGGGAGGGCCGGCACAGATACGCAGTATTTT.

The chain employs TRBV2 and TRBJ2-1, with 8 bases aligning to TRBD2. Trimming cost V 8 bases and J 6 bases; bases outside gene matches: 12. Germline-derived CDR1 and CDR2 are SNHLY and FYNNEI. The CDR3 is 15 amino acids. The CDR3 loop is CASLGSGGGGNEQFF. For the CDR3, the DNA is TGTGCCAGCCTGGGTTCCGGGGGGGGTGGCAATGAGCAGTTCTTC. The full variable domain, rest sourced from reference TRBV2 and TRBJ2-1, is EPEVTQTPSHQVTQMGQEVILRCVPISNHLYFYWYRQILGQKVEFLVSFYNNEISEKSEIFDDQFSVERPDGSNFTLKIRSTKLEDSAMYFCASLGSGGGGNEQFFGPGTRLTVL.

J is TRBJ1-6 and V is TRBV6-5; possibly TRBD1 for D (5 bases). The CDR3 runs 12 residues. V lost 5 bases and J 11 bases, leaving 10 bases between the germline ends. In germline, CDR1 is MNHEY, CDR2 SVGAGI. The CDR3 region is CASSGRVPPLHF. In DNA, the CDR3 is TGTGCCAGCAGTGGCAGGGTTCCACCCCTCCACTTT.

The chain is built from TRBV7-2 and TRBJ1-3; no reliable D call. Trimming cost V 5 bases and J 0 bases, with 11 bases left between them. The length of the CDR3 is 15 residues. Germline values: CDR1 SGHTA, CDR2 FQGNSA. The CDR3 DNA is TGTGCCAGCAGCCTAGGATCCTTCTCTGGAAACACCATATATTTT. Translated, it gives CASSLGSFSGNTIYF.

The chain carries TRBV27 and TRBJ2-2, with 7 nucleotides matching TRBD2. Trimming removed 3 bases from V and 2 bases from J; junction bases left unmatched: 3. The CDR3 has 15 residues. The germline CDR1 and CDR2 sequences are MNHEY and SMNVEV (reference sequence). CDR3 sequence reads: CASSFGTTNTGELFF. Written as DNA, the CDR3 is TGTGCCAGCAGTTTCGGGACTACTAACACCGGGGAGCTGTTTTTT.

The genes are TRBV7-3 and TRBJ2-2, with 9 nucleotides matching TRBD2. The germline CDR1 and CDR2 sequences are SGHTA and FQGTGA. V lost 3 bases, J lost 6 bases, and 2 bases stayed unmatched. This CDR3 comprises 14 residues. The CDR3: CASSFGLASGELFF. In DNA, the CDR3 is TGTGCCAGCAGCTTCGGACTAGCGTCCGGGGAGCTGTTTTTT.

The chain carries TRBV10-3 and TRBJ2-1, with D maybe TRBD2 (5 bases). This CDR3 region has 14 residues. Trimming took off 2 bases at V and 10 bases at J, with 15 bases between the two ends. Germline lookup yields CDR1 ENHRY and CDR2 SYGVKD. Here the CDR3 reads CAISEGSIIYEQFF. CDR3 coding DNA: TGTGCCATCAGTGAGGGGAGTATTATTTACGAGCAGTTCTTC.

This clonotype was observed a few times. The CDR3 loop is CASSLVGGRGELFF. As DNA, the CDR3 is TGTGCCAGCAGCTTAGTCGGGGGGAGAGGGGAGCTGTTTTTT. V is TRBV7-8 and J is TRBJ2-2; 7 bases line up with TRBD2. This CDR3 region has 14 residues. CDR1 and CDR2 (germline): SGHVS, FQNEAQ. The ends lost 1 base at V and 8 bases at J; junction bases unmatched: 4.

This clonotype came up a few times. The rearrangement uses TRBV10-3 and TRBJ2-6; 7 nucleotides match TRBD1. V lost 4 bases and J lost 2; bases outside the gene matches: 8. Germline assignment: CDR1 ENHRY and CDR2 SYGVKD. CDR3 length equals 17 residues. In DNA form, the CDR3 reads TGTGCCATCAGTGCCCGAGAGCAGGGGGCTGGGGCCAACGTCCTGACTTTC. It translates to CAISAREQGAGANVLTF.

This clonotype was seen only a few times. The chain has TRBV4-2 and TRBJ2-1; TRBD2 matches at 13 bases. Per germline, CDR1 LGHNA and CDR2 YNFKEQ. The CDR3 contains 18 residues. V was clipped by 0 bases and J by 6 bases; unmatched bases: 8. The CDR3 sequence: CASSQDPTSGGAFNEQFF. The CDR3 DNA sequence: TGTGCCAGCAGCCAAGATCCCACTAGCGGGGGGGCTTTCAATGAGCAGTTCTTC.

CDR3 nucleotide sequence: TGTGCCAGCAGCCCGGGACGGAGAGACTGGGCACCCCTCCACTTT. Translating it yields CASSPGRRDWAPLHF. The chain links TRBV12-3 or TRBV12-4 to TRBJ1-6, with TRBD1 as a possible D gene (5 bases). The length of the CDR3 is 15 residues. Trimming stripped 6 bases from V and 11 bases from J, with 20 bases between.

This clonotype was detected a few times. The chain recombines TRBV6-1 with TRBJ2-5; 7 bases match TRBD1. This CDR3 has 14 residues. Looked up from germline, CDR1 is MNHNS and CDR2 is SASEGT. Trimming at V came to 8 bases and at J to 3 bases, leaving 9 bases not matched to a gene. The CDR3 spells CASRKGQLKETQYF. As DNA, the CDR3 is TGTGCCAGCCGGAAGGGACAGTTAAAAGAGACCCAGTACTTC.

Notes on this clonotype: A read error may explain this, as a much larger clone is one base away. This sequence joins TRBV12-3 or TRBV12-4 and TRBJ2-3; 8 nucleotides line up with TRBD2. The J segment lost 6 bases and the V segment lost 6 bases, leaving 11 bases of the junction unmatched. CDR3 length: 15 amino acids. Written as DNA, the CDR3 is TGTGCCAGCAGACGGCCCGCTCTAGCGGGTGATACGCAGTATTTT. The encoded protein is CASRRPALAGDTQYF.

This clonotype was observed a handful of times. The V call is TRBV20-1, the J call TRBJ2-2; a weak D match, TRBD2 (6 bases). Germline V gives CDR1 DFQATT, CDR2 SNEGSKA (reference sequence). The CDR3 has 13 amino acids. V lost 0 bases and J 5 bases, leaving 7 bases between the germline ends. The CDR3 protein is CSARDGTTGELFF. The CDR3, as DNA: TGCAGTGCTAGAGACGGGACTACCGGGGAGCTGTTTTTT.

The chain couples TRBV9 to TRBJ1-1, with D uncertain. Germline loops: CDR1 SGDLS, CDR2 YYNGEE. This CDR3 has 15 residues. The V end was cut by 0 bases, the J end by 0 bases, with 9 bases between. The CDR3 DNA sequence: TGTGCCAGCAGCGTAGGTTCCGGATTGAACACTGAAGCTTTCTTT. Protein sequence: CASSVGSGLNTEAFF.

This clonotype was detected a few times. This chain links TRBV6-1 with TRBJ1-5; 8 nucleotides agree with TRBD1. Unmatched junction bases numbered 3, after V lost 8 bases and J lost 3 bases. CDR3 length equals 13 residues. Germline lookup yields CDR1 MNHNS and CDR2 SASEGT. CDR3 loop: CASGQGYNQPQHF. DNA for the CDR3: TGTGCCAGCGGACAGGGCTACAATCAGCCCCAGCATTTT.

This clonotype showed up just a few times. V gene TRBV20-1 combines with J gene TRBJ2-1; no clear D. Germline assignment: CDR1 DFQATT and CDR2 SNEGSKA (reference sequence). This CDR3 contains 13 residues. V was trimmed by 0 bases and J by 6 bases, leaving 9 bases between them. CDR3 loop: CSARENAINEQFF. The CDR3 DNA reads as TGCAGTGCTAGAGAGAACGCAATCAATGAGCAGTTCTTC.